One and the same sample provided the 27 T cell receptor beta chains below, sequenced in a study of blood T cell repertoires in COVID-19. Repertoires were generated with immunoSEQ multiplex PCR, while TCRdb's copy carries only in-frame clones and drops some. The sample has around 200,000 clones, around 91% seen once. The sequencing sample was made of PBMCs or T cells enriched from blood (not recorded which). These receptors all come from a woman in her late teens or twenties who had recovered from COVID-19.

This clone was seen a single time. V is TRBV18 and J is TRBJ2-2; a weak D match, TRBD1 (5 bases). The CDR3 totals 19 residues. Between the trimmed V and J ends, which lost 1 base and 2 bases, there was a span of 20 bases. CDR1 is KGHSH and CDR2 is LQKENI in the germline V gene. CDR3: CASSPLDSPVVLNTGELFF. In nucleotides, the CDR3 is TGTGCCAGCTCACCACTCGACAGTCCAGTCGTGCTAAACACCGGGGAGCTGTTTTTT.

The chain links TRBV11-2 to TRBJ2-1; the match to TRBD1 covers 8 bases. This CDR3 has 16 amino acids. Germline trimming cut 3 bases from V and 9 bases from J; bases unmatched to any gene: 13. Germline V CDR1 and CDR2: SGHAT, FQNNGV. DNA of the CDR3: TGTGCCAGCAGCTTTAATGGAGGACAGGGTAATAGTGAGCAGTTCTTC. It specifies CASSFNGGQGNSEQFF.

The chain is built from TRBV21-1 and TRBJ2-2; the D call TRBD1 from the table was never checked on the DNA. TRBV21-1 is reported as a pseudogene. The CDR3 covers 16 residues. The CDR3 DNA reads as TGTGCCAACCTAGACAGGGGGCGCGGAAGGGCCGGGGAGCTGTTTTTT. Translated, it gives CANLDRGRGRAGELFF.

This chain links TRBV2 with TRBJ2-5; no definite D call. The ends were cut back, 1 base at V and 7 bases at J, with 10 bases in the middle. This CDR3 comprises 13 residues. Germline V gene sequence: CDR1 SNHLY, CDR2 FYNNEI. The CDR3 here is CASSEGGAVTQYF. The CDR3 DNA reads as TGTGCCAGCAGTGAAGGAGGTGCGGTGACCCAGTACTTC.

The chain has TRBV28 and TRBJ1-1, with 10 nucleotides matching TRBD1. Per germline, CDR1 MDHEN and CDR2 SYDVKM. The CDR3 is made up of 15 amino acids. V lost 7 bases to trimming and J lost 1 base; unmatched junction nucleotides: 6. CDR3 bases: TGTGCCAGCAAACCAGGGGACAGGGGGAACACTGAAGCTTTCTTT. This gives the protein CASKPGDRGNTEAFF.

The rearrangement links TRBV2 to TRBJ2-3, with D perhaps matching TRBD2 (6 bases). The CDR3 extends over 16 amino acids. Trimming removed 7 bases at V and 0 bases at J, with 17 bases between. Germline assignment: CDR1 SNHLY and CDR2 FYNNEI. The DNA of the CDR3 is TGTGCCAGCATTAGGACCGGGGGAGCTAGCACAGATACGCAGTATTTT. It specifies CASIRTGGASTDTQYF. The complete variable domain, with remaining parts taken from reference TRBV2 and TRBJ2-3, reads EPEVTQTPSHQVTQMGQEVILRCVPISNHLYFYWYRQILGQKVEFLVSFYNNEISEKSEIFDDQFSVERPDGSNFTLKIRSTKLEDSAMYFCASIRTGGASTDTQYFGPGTRLTVL.

This clone was recorded only once. V gene TRBV14 combines with J gene TRBJ2-3; 12 bases fit TRBD2. The CDR3 sequence is 17 residues long. V lost 4 bases, J lost 4 bases, and 9 bases stayed unmatched. The germline CDR1 and CDR2 sequences are SGHDN and FVKESK. The CDR3: CASSRLAGEGGPDTQYF. The CDR3 DNA is TGTGCCAGCAGCCGACTAGCGGGAGAGGGGGGGCCAGATACGCAGTATTTT.

The chain couples TRBV14 to TRBJ2-7; D call uncertain. CDR3 length: 11 amino acids. CDR1 is SGHDN, CDR2 FVKESK, per germline. V was cut by 4 bases and J by 4 bases, with 5 bases left in between. The CDR3 is CASSPSYEQYF. The CDR3 coding sequence is TGTGCCAGCAGCCCCTCGTACGAGCAGTACTTC. Full variable domain (rest looked up from reference TRBV14 and TRBJ2-7): EAGVTQFPSHSVIEKGQTVTLRCDPISGHDNLYWYRRVMGKEIKFLLHFVKESKQDESGMPNNRFLAERTGGTYSTLKVQPAELEDSGVYFCASSPSYEQYFGPGTRLTVT.

This clone was seen a few times. This rearrangement joins TRBV7-2 to TRBJ1-2; 7 bases agree with TRBD1. Trimming cost V 4 bases and J 6 bases; bases outside gene matches: 5. Germline V gene data show CDR1 as SGHTA and CDR2 as FQGNSA. The CDR3 runs 13 residues. CDR3 nucleotides: TGTGCCAGCAGCTATCGGACAGGCGATGGCTACACCTTC. This gives the protein CASSYRTGDGYTF. Together with reference TRBV7-2 and TRBJ1-2, the CDR3 gives the full variable domain: GAGVSQSPSNKVTEKGKDVELRCDPISGHTALYWYRQSLGQGLEFLIYFQGNSAPDKSGLPSDRFSAERTGGSVSTLTIQRTQQEDSAVYLCASSYRTGDGYTFGSGTRLTVV.

The gene calls are TRBV28 and TRBJ2-3; 9 bases fit TRBD1. The V gene's germline CDR1 is MDHEN and CDR2 SYDVKM. This CDR3 region has 15 residues. The J segment lost 2 bases and the V segment lost 5 bases, leaving 5 bases of the junction unmatched. CDR3 loop: CASSRGQGDTDTQYF. The DNA of the CDR3 is TGTGCCAGCAGTAGGGGACAGGGAGACACAGATACGCAGTATTTT.

The sample holds a few counts of this clone. V gene TRBV30 combines with J gene TRBJ2-7, with 9 bases lining up with TRBD2. V gave up 5 bases and J gave up 2 bases; unmatched junction bases: 4. Germline V lookup: CDR1 GTSNPN, CDR2 SVGIG (reference sequence). The CDR3 extends over 13 amino acids. CDR3 loop: CAWAGGSPYEQYF. The CDR3 DNA reads TGTGCCTGGGCGGGAGGGTCTCCCTACGAGCAGTACTTC.

J is TRBJ2-7 and V is TRBV1; the D segment call TRBD2 is taken from the table without a DNA check. TRBV1 is termed a pseudogene. This CDR3 comprises 19 residues. CDR3: CTSSQGRTSGRLQPYEQYF. In nucleotides, the CDR3 is TGCACCAGCAGCCAAGGCCGGACTAGCGGGAGGTTACAACCCTACGAGCAGTACTTC.

This clone was seen a few times. V usage is TRBV7-9 and J usage is TRBJ2-7; possibly TRBD1 for D (5 bases). The ends were cut back, 5 bases at V and 5 bases at J, with 22 bases in the middle. Germline assignment: CDR1 SEHNR and CDR2 FQNEAQ (reference sequence). The CDR3 is 16 amino acids. The CDR3 DNA follows: TGTGCCAGCAGCCGGCGCGGCAGGGCAATGTTAGACGAGCAGTACTTC. This gives the protein CASSRRGRAMLDEQYF.

The V call is TRBV3-1 (or the pseudogene TRBV3-2), the J call TRBJ2-3; possible D gene TRBD1, 7 bases. The CDR3 totals 14 residues. The V end was cut by 3 bases, the J end by 1 base, with 8 bases between. Germline V gene data show CDR1 as LGHDT and CDR2 as YNNKEL (reference sequence). Here the CDR3 DNA reads TGTGCCAGCAGCCACAGGGGGGGCACAGATACGCAGTATTTT. Residues: CASSHRGGTDTQYF.

J is TRBJ2-5 and V is TRBV18; maybe TRBD2 (6 bases). The CDR3 runs to 13 residues. The germline CDR1 and CDR2 sequences are KGHSH and LQKENI. Trimming left V 3 bases short and J 2 bases short, with 7 bases between. The chain's CDR3 is CASSPGRQETQYF. Written as DNA, the CDR3 is TGTGCCAGCTCACCCGGGAGACAAGAGACCCAGTACTTC.

The count of this clone is one. The chain uses TRBV27 and TRBJ2-3; 8 positions match TRBD2. In germline, CDR1 is MNHEY, CDR2 SMNVEV (reference sequence). J lost 4 bases, V lost 3 bases, and 6 bases had no gene match. This CDR3 is 15 amino acids long. Here the CDR3 reads CASSFQAGASDTQYF. CDR3 DNA sequence: TGTGCCAGCAGTTTTCAAGCGGGAGCCTCAGATACGCAGTATTTT.

This rearrangement joins TRBV18 to TRBJ2-7; tentatively, D is TRBD1 (5 bases). The ends were cut back, 3 bases at V and 0 bases at J, with 9 bases in the middle. CDR3 size: 14 residues. The germline gives CDR1 KGHSH, CDR2 LQKENI. DNA for the CDR3: TGTGCCAGCTCACCGGACACGGGCTCCTACGAGCAGTACTTC. Translation: CASSPDTGSYEQYF.

This clone was counted a single time. J is TRBJ2-7 and V is TRBV28, with 7 bases fitting TRBD2. The germline V gene encodes CDR1 MDHEN and CDR2 SYDVKM. V lost 5 bases, J lost 2 bases, and 6 bases stayed unmatched. This CDR3 region has 14 residues. For the CDR3, the DNA is TGTGCCAGCAGTATTAGCGGGCCTCCCTACGAGCAGTACTTC. It is translated as CASSISGPPYEQYF.

This clone was counted a single time. This chain connects TRBV27 to TRBJ2-7; 11 positions match TRBD1. V lost 5 bases and J lost 5; bases outside the gene matches: 8. Germline V gene data show CDR1 as MNHEY and CDR2 as SMNVEV (reference sequence). The CDR3 length is 15 residues. The CDR3 spells CASSPRDRGTHEQYF. In DNA, the CDR3 is TGTGCCAGCAGTCCCCGGGACAGGGGGACCCACGAGCAGTACTTC.

V and J are TRBV2 and TRBJ1-2; maybe TRBD1 (5 bases). Germline values: CDR1 SNHLY, CDR2 FYNNEI. This CDR3 contains 13 residues. Trimming left V 5 bases short and J 3 bases short, with 10 bases between. CDR3 region: CASSQGWDYGYTF. The CDR3 region has the DNA TGTGCCAGCAGTCAGGGTTGGGACTATGGCTACACCTTC.

The V gene is TRBV2, the J gene TRBJ2-7, with D possibly being TRBD2 (5 bases). CDR1 and CDR2 (germline): SNHLY, FYNNEI. V lost 4 bases to trimming and J lost 2 bases, with 12 bases between them. This CDR3 spans 14 amino acids. CDR3 DNA sequence: TGTGCCAGCAGTGTTGGCGGGCCTACCTACGAGCAGTACTTC. This gives the protein CASSVGGPTYEQYF.

This clone was seen once. The chain has TRBV7-6 and TRBJ2-3; 8 nucleotides match TRBD2. There are 16 residues in the CDR3. J lost 1 base, V lost 8 bases, and 11 bases had no gene match. Per the germline V gene, CDR1 is SGHVS and CDR2 is FNYEAQ. CDR3 amino acids: CASSSGRVIGTDTQYF. For the CDR3, the DNA is TGTGCCAGCTCCTCCGGGAGGGTCATCGGCACAGATACGCAGTATTTT.

The chain uses TRBV5-1 and TRBJ2-1, with 8 bases identical to TRBD1. This CDR3 comprises 17 residues. The ends lost 0 bases at V and 1 base at J; junction bases unmatched: 6. Germline V lookup: CDR1 SGHRS, CDR2 YFSETQ. The CDR3 loop reads CASSLAGGGRSYNEQFF. The CDR3 nucleotides read TGCGCCAGCAGCTTGGCAGGGGGCGGTAGGTCCTACAATGAGCAGTTCTTC. Variable domain in full (rest from reference TRBV5-1 and TRBJ2-1): KAGVTQTPRYLIKTRGQQVTLSCSPISGHRSVSWYQQTPGQGLQFLFEYFSETQRNKGNFPGRFSGRQFSNSRSEMNVSTLELGDSALYLCASSLAGGGRSYNEQFFGPGTRLTVL.

V and J are TRBV7-2 and TRBJ2-1, with a possible D match to TRBD1 (5 bases). The ends were cut back, 5 bases at V and 7 bases at J, with 15 bases in the middle. CDR3 length: 14 amino acids. CDR1 SGHTA and CDR2 FQGNSA come from the germline V gene. The CDR3 DNA is TGTGCCAGCAGCACAGGCACACCAGAAAATGAGCAGTTCTTC. The encoded protein is CASSTGTPENEQFF.

The chain couples TRBV29-1 to TRBJ2-3, with a tentative D call TRBD2 (6 bases). Germline V gene sequence: CDR1 SQVTM, CDR2 ANQGSEA. This CDR3 contains 13 residues. DNA of the CDR3: TGCACCGGTGGAGGAGGGCGCACAGATACGCAGTATTTT. Its translation is CTGGGGRTDTQYF.

The J gene is TRBJ1-6, the V gene TRBV19; unclear D gene. The CDR3 runs 16 residues. CDR1 and CDR2 (germline): LNHDA, SQIVND (reference sequence). Trimming stripped 7 bases from V and 3 bases from J, with 16 bases between. CDR3 in amino acids: CASTKRADSYNSPLHF. The CDR3 DNA is TGTGCCAGTACCAAGCGGGCAGATAGCTATAATTCACCCCTCCACTTT.

The CDR3 DNA follows: TGTGCCAGCTCACGGACTAGCCCCACTGACGAGCAGTACTTC. It codes for CASSRTSPTDEQYF. The chain joins TRBV18 to TRBJ2-7; 8 nucleotides line up with TRBD2. The CDR3 spans 14 residues. After removal of 4 bases from V and 5 bases from J, the junction contained 7 bases not matched to a gene. CDR1 is KGHSH and CDR2 is LQKENI in the germline V gene.